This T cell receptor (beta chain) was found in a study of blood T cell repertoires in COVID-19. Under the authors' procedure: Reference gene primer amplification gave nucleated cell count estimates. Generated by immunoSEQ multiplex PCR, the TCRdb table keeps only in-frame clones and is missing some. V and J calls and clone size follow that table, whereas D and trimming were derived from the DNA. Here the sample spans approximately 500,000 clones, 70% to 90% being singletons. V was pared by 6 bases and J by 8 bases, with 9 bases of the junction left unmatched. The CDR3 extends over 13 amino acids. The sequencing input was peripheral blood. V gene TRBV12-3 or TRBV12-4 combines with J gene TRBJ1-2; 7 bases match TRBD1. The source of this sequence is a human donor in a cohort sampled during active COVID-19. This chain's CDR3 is CASRETGFSGYTF. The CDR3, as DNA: TGTGCCAGCAGAGAGACAGGGTTCTCAGGCTACACCTTC.